This T cell receptor beta chain is from a study of response to subunit inactivated influenza vaccine. Whole-study results and caveats: Each seasonal flu vaccination may recruit only limited new T cells, authors suggested.

This CDR3 has 15 residues. J lost 0 bases, V lost 8 bases, and 5 bases had no gene match. Looked up from germline, CDR1 is MDHEN and CDR2 is SYDVKM. This clonotype was counted a few times. What it binds is not known. Via MiXCR, TCRdb re-called the RT-PCR reads, giving one row per CDR3 protein. The table lists 500,000 to 550,000 distinct CDR3 sequences, roughly 7.6% of them singletons, with under 15% in the top ten. The chain employs TRBV28 and TRBJ2-3; 10 bases match TRBD1. Sequences were derived from PBMCs from blood, sampled less than 30 months after vaccination. This sequence was found in a man aged 45-69 years who received an inactivated influenza vaccine. CDR3: CASGGQGISTDTQYF. The CDR3 coding sequence is TGTGCCAGCGGGGGACAGGGGATAAGCACAGATACGCAGTATTTT.